This record concerns one T cell receptor beta chain sequence. The sample is drawn from a study of blood T cell repertoires in COVID-19. Background on the study: T cells, B-cell-depleted T cells, or PBMCs supplied cDNA or gDNA.

V shed 3 bases and J shed 4 bases, with 10 bases lying between them. Germline CDR1 is KGHSH and CDR2 is LQKENI. The CDR3 is made up of 14 amino acids. Generated by immunoSEQ multiplex PCR, the TCRdb table keeps only in-frame clones and is missing some. The repertoire has over 200,000 clones, approximately 87% of them found once; the top ten carry 2.5% to 3%. J is TRBJ1-3 and V is TRBV18, with D unresolved. The clonotype comes from a woman in her 70s with active or convalescent COVID-19. Specimen: peripheral blood. The CDR3 bases are TGTGCCAGCTCACCGTGGCAGTTAGGAAACACCATATATTTT. Its protein product is CASSPWQLGNTIYF.